These 9 T cell receptor beta chains were all obtained from the same sample, sequenced in a study of T cells in Graves' hyperthyroidism and ophthalmopathy. Amplification of TCR beta CDR3 regions used RNA as the template. With the HTBI primer set, the TCR CDR3 went through a first round of RT-PCR. TCRdb reprocessed the multiplex PCR reads with MiXCR, giving one entry per CDR3 protein. The sample consists of around 290,000 distinct CDR3 sequences, 13% of them appearing once. The sample consisted of blood. The receptors were gathered from a woman aged 30 to 39 with Graves' hyperthyroidism that later progressed to Graves' ophthalmopathy.

This clonotype occurred many times. The chain recombines TRBV30 with TRBJ1-4, with TRBD1 as a possible D gene (6 bases). Trimming took off 0 bases at V and 2 bases at J, with 19 bases between the two ends. This CDR3 spans 18 amino acids. Germline CDR1 and CDR2: GTSNPN and SVGIG (reference sequence). The CDR3 DNA reads as TGTGCCTGGAGTGTACCGCCAGGGGTGGAATGGACTAATGAAAAACTGTTTTTT. This sequence encodes CAWSVPPGVEWTNEKLFF.

This clonotype occurred a few times. The CDR3 DNA is TGCAGCGCTCCAGGGACGGGCGGGGAGCTGTTTTTT. It specifies CSAPGTGGELFF. The chain couples TRBV29-1 to TRBJ2-2; D tentatively fits TRBD1 or TRBD2 (5 bases each). The CDR3 is 12 residues long. V dropped 7 bases and J dropped 7 bases, with 13 bases sitting between them. Per the germline V gene, CDR1 is SQVTM and CDR2 is ANQGSEA.

The rearrangement links TRBV6-5 to TRBJ1-2, with D possibly TRBD1 on 5 matching bases. The germline V gene has CDR1 MNHEY and CDR2 SVGAGI. This CDR3 spans 15 amino acids. The V and J ends lost 8 bases and 6 bases respectively, with 22 bases between them. CDR3 DNA sequence: TGTGCCAGCGAGCCGGGTGCCCCAGGGAACCATGGCTACACCTTC. Translation gives CASEPGAPGNHGYTF.

This clonotype has a count of ten or more. The chain recombines TRBV15 with TRBJ2-5, with TRBD2 matching over 11 bases. The CDR3 is 17 residues long. Per germline, CDR1 LNHNV and CDR2 YYDKDF (reference sequence). V shed 1 base and J 3 bases; nucleotides not matched to a gene: 7. In DNA form, the CDR3 reads TGTGCCACCAGCAGAGTTAGACTAGCGGGAAACGAAGAGACCCAGTACTTC. This translates into CATSRVRLAGNEETQYF.

Many counts were recorded for this clonotype. CDR3 loop: CASSSKAGQETQYF. The CDR3 bases are TGTGCCAGCAGCTCTAAAGCGGGACAAGAGACCCAGTACTTC. The chain has TRBV7-8 and TRBJ2-5; 7 bases fit TRBD2. The V and J ends lost 4 bases and 2 bases, in that order; junction bases with no gene match: 4. Germline V gene lookup returns CDR1 SGHVS and CDR2 FQNEAQ. This CDR3 is 14 amino acids long.

This clonotype was seen more than once but under ten times. The chain recombines TRBV24-1 with TRBJ2-3, with 12 bases that match TRBD2. V lost 2 bases to trimming and J lost 3 bases; unmatched junction nucleotides: 5. The length of the CDR3 is 17 residues. The V gene's germline CDR1 is KGHDR and CDR2 SFDVKD. The CDR3 sequence: CATSDSRTSGATDTQYF. CDR3 DNA sequence: TGTGCCACCAGTGATTCCCGGACTAGCGGGGCTACAGATACGCAGTATTTT.

This clonotype was seen many times. The gene calls are TRBV6-2 or TRBV6-3 and TRBJ2-5; D gene unclear. With 7 bases removed from V and 4 bases from J, the gap between germline ends came to 7 bases. Germline CDR1 and CDR2: MNHEY and SVGEGT. The CDR3 is 11 amino acids. The CDR3 is CASTRRETQYF. The DNA for the CDR3 is TGTGCCAGCACCCGTAGAGAGACCCAGTACTTC.

V is TRBV6-4 and J is TRBJ2-2; no clear D gene. Per the germline V gene, CDR1 is MRHNA and CDR2 is SNTAGT. This CDR3 is 14 amino acids long. V was pared by 6 bases and J by 2 bases, with 10 bases between. The CDR3 DNA reads as TGTGCCAGCAGCCCTGCCCCCAACACCGGGGAGCTGTTTTTT. Protein product: CASSPAPNTGELFF.

This clonotype has at least ten counts. The chain recombines TRBV15 with TRBJ1-1, with no clear D. The CDR3 covers 13 residues. The V end lost 5 bases, the J end lost 3 bases, and 10 bases lay between the germline ends. Germline V gene lookup returns CDR1 LNHNV and CDR2 YYDKDF (reference sequence). CDR3 loop: CATSASRDTEAFF. The CDR3 DNA sequence: TGTGCCACCAGCGCCAGTCGGGACACTGAAGCTTTCTTT.